One TCR beta chain is described in this entry. Its matching antigen is unknown. This CDR3 comprises 16 residues. J gave up 5 bases and V 5 bases, and 9 bases lay outside the gene matches. Germline CDR1 is MNHEY and CDR2 is SMNVEV (reference sequence). These data come from a study of OX40 agonist ivuxolimab in advanced cancers. In the study overall: Dose-escalation subjects each had hepatocellular carcinoma, melanoma, renal cell or head and neck cancer. The study, taken as a whole, reports: CD8+ T cells were the subset that, on average, had more expanded clones than CD4+. Clonal expansion by week 6 occurred in CD4+ and CD8+ blood T cells (at 0.1 to 3.0 mg/kg).

Exclusion of a patient followed from autoimmune disease history or systemic immunosuppression. Clones were sequenced by immunoSEQ multiplex PCR, and TCRdb holds only the in-frame ones, with some missing. The data show 100,000 to 150,000 clones, with just under 95% seen just once and over 0.15% held by the top ten. The receptor's source is an adult with an advanced solid tumor such as melanoma, head and neck, liver or kidney cancer. This sequence joins TRBV27 and TRBJ2-3; 11 bases are shared with TRBD2. This sample comprised CD4+ or CD8+ T cells sorted from blood, obtained in a trial of the OX40 agonist ivuxolimab. The CDR3 sequence is CASSLSGGAYVDTQYF. The CDR3 nucleotides read TGTGCCAGCAGTCTTAGCGGGGGGGCCTACGTAGATACGCAGTATTTT.